This T cell receptor (beta chain) was recorded in a study of blood T cells in healthy people across ages. Per-sample yields of isolated PBMCs were at least 7 million. It was with a sample-barcoded 5' primer and a J-beta primer mix that a second PCR of about 7 to 12 cycles was run. Each sample provided no less than 2.5 million CDR3-containing paired-end reads. TCRdb independently ran MiXCR on the 5' RACE reads; one entry per CDR3 protein. The sample carries 540,000 or so distinct CDR3 sequences, roughly 48% recorded once. This CDR3 is built from 13 residues. The germline gives CDR1 SGHRS, CDR2 YFSETQ. The germline V and J ends were trimmed by 3 bases and 5 bases, with 12 bases remaining between them.

The chain couples TRBV5-1 to TRBJ2-7, with a weak D call TRBD1 (6 bases). The receptor's source is a man older than 75 in good health. The sequenced material came from blood. DNA of the CDR3: TGCGCCAGCAGCTGGGGACAAGGGAACGAGCAGTACTTC. Its protein product is CASSWGQGNEQYF.